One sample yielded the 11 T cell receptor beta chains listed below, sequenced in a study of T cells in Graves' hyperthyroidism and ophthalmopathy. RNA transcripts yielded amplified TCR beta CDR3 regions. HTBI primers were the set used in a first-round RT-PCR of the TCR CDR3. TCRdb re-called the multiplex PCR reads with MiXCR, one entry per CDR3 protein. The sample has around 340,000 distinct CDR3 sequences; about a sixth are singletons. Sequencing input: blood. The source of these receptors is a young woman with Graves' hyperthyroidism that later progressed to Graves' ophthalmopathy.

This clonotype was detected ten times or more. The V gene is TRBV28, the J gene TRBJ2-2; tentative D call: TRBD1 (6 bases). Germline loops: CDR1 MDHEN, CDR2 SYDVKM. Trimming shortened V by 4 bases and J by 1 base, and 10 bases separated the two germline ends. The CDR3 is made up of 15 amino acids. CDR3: CASSWDTENTGELFF. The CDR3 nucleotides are TGTGCCAGCAGTTGGGACACGGAGAACACCGGGGAGCTGTTTTTT.

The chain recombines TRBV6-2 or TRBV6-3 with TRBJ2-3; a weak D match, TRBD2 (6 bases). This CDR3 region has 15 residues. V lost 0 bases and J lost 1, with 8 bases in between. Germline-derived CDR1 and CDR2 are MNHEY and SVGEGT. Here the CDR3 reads CASSYSASGTDTQYF. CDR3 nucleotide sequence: TGTGCCAGCAGTTACTCGGCTAGCGGCACAGATACGCAGTATTTT.

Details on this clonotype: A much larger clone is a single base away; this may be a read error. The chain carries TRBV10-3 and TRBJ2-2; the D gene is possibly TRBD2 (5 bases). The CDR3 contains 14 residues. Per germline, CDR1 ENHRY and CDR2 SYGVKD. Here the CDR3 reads CAISEGESTGELLF. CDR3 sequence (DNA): TGTGCCATCAGTGAAGGAGAGAGTACCGGGGAGCTGCTTTTT.

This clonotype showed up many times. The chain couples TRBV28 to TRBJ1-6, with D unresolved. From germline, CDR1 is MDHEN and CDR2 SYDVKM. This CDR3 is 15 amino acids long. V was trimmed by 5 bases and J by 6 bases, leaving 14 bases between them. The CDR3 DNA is TGTGCCAGCAGTAAATCCCTAGGACCTAATTCACCCCTCCACTTT. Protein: CASSKSLGPNSPLHF. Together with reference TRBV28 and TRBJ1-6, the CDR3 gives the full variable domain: DVKVTQSSRYLVKRTGEKVFLECVQDMDHENMFWYRQDPGLGLRLIYFSYDVKMKEKGDIPEGYSVSREKKERFSLILESASTNQTSMYLCASSKSLGPNSPLHFGNGTRLTVT.

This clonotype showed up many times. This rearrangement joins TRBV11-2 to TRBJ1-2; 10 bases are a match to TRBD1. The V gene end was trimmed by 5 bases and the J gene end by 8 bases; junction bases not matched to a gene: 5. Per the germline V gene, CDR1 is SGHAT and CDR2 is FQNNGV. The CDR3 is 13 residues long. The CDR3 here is CASSKTGGDGYTF. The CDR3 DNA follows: TGTGCCAGCAGCAAGACAGGGGGCGACGGCTACACCTTC. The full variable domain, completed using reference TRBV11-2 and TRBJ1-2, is EAGVAQSPRYKIIEKRQSVAFWCNPISGHATLYWYQQILGQGPKLLIQFQNNGVVDDSQLPKDRFSAERLKGVDSTLKIQPAKLEDSAVYLCASSKTGGDGYTFGSGTRLTVV.

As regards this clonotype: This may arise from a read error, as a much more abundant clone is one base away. The CDR3 region is CGSSTGFHTDTQYF. As DNA, the CDR3 is TGTGGCAGCAGTACAGGTTTTCACACAGATACGCAGTATTTT. The chain is built from TRBV14 and TRBJ2-3, with D possibly matching TRBD1 (5 bases). CDR1 and CDR2 (germline): SGHDN, FVKESK. This CDR3 contains 14 residues.

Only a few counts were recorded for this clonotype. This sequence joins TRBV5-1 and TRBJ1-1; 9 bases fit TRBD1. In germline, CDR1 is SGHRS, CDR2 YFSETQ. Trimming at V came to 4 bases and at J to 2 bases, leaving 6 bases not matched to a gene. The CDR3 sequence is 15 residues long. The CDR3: CASSPATGGNTEAFF. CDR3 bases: TGCGCCAGCAGCCCGGCGACAGGGGGAAACACTGAAGCTTTCTTT.

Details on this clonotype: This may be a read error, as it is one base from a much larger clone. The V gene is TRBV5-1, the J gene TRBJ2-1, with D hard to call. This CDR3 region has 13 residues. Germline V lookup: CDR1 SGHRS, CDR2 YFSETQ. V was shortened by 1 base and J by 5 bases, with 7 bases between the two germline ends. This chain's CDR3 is CASSLTVNNEQFF. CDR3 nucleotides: TGCGCCAGCAGCTTGACCGTGAACAATGAGCAGTTCTTC.

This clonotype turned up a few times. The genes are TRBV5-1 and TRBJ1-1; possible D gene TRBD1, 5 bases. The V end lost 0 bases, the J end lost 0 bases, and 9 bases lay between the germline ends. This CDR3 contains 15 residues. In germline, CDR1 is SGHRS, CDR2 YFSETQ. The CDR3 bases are TGCGCCAGCAGCTTGGATACAGGAGTGAACACTGAAGCTTTCTTT. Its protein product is CASSLDTGVNTEAFF.

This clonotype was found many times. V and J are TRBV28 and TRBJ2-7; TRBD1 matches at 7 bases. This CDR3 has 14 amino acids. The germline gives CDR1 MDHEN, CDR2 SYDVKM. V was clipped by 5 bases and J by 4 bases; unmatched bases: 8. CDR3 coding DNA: TGTGCCAGCAGTGGGGGACAGACCGATTACGAGCAGTACTTC. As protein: CASSGGQTDYEQYF.

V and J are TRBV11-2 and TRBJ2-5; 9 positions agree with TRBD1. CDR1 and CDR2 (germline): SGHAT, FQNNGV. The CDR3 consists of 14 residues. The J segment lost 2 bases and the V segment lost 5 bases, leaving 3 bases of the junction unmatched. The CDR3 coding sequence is TGTGCCAGCAGCCGGGACAGGGCGCAAGAGACCCAGTACTTC. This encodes CASSRDRAQETQYF. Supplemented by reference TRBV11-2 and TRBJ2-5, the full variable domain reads EAGVAQSPRYKIIEKRQSVAFWCNPISGHATLYWYQQILGQGPKLLIQFQNNGVVDDSQLPKDRFSAERLKGVDSTLKIQPAKLEDSAVYLCASSRDRAQETQYFGPGTRLLVL.